This TCR beta chain emerged from a study of blood T cell repertoires in COVID-19. Study-level background: The United States, Italy and Spain supplied acute and convalescent COVID-19 samples. PBMCs, B-cell-depleted T cells, or T cells were the source of the cDNA or gDNA that made up the material.

How the authors handled the data: Cell counts per sample came from amplifying reference gene primers. The method was immunoSEQ multiplex PCR; TCRdb's version includes in-frame clones alone and lacks a portion of them. Clonal size and the V and J genes are those of that table, whereas D and trimming came from the DNA. The profile covers 210,000 or so clones, with 85% to 90% appearing a single time and roughly 2.6% taken by the ten largest. In germline, CDR1 is MDHEN, CDR2 SYDVKM. This CDR3 has 12 amino acids. Trimming took 1 base from V and 7 from J, leaving 4 bases between them. Specimen: peripheral blood. The chain recombines TRBV28 with TRBJ2-2; no clear D. This receptor was obtained from a woman aged 60 to 75 with acute or convalescent COVID-19. The CDR3 reads CASSLLLGELFF. The CDR3 region has the DNA TGTGCCAGCAGTTTATTACTCGGGGAGCTGTTTTTT.